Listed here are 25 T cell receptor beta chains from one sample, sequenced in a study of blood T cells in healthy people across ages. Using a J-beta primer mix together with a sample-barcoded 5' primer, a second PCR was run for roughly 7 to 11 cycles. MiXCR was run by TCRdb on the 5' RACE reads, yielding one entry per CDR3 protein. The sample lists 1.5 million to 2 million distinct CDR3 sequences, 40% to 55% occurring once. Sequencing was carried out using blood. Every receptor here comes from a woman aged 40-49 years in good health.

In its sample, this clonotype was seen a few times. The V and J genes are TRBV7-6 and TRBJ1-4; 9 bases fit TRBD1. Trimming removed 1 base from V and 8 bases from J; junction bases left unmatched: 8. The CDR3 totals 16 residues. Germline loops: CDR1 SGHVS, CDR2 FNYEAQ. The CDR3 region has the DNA TGTGCCAGCAGCTTAGACACAGGGGGCTATCGAGAAAAACTGTTTTTT. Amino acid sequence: CASSLDTGGYREKLFF. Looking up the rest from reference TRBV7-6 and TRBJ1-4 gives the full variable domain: GAGVSQSPRYKVTKRGQDVALRCDPISGHVSLYWYRQALGQGPEFLTYFNYEAQQDKSGLPNDRFSAERPEGSISTLTIQRTEQRDSAMYRCASSLDTGGYREKLFFGSGTQLSVL.

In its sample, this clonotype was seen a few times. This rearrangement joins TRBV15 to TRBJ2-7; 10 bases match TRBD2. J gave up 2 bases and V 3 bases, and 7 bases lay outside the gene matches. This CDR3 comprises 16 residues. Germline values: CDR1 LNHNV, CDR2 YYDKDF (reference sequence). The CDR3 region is CATSSILAGSAYEQYF. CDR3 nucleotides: TGTGCCACCAGCAGTATACTAGCGGGGTCAGCCTACGAGCAGTACTTC.

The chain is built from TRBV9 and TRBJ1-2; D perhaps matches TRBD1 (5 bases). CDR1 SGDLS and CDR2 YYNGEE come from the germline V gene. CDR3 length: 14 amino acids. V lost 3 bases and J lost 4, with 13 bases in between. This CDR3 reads CASSERGTSYGYTF. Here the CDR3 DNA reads TGTGCCAGCAGCGAGCGGGGGACGAGCTATGGCTACACCTTC.

The CDR3 reads CASSVAGKYEQYF. The CDR3 coding sequence is TGTGCCAGCAGTGTCGCGGGGAAATACGAGCAGTACTTC. This chain uses TRBV27 with TRBJ2-7, with a possible D match to TRBD2 (6 bases). The CDR3 loop spans 13 amino acids. Trimming took 5 bases from V and 4 from J, leaving 12 bases between them. Per the germline V gene, CDR1 is MNHEY and CDR2 is SMNVEV (reference sequence).

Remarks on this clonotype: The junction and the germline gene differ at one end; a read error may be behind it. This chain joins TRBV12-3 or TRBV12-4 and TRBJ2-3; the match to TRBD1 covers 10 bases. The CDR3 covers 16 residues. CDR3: CASEPWTGGKLDTRYF. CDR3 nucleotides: TGTGCCAGCGAACCCTGGACAGGGGGAAAATTAGATACGCGGTATTTT.

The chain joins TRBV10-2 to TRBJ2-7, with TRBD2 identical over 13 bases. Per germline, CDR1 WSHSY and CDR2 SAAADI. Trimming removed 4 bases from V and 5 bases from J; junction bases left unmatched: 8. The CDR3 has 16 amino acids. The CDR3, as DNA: TGCGCCAGCAGTGGGGGCGTCGGACTAGCGGGGGACGAGCAGTACTTC. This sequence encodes CASSGGVGLAGDEQYF.

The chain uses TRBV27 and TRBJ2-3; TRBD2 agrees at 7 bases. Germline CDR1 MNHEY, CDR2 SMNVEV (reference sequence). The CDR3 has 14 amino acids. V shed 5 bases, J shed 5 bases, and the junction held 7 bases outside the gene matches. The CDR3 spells CASSGGVGRDTQYF. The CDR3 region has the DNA TGTGCCAGCAGTGGGGGGGTGGGAAGAGATACGCAGTATTTT.

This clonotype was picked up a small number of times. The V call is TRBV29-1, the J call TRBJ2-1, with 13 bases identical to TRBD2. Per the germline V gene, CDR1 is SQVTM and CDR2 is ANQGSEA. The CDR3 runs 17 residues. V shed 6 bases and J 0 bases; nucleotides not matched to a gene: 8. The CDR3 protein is CSVPRTSGGISYNEQFF. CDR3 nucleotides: TGCAGCGTGCCCCGGACTAGCGGGGGTATCTCCTACAATGAGCAGTTCTTC.

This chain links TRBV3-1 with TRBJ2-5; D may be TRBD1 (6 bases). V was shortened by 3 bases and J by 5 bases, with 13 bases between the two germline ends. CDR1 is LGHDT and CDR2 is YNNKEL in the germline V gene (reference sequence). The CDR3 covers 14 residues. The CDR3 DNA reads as TGTGCCAGCAGCCAGGCAACAGGGTGGGAGACCCAGTACTTC. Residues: CASSQATGWETQYF.

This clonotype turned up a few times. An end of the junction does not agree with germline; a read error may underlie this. CDR3 amino acids: CASSLLAQNAEAFF. CDR3 DNA sequence: TGCGCCAGCAGCTTGCTCGCCCAGAACGCTGAAGCTTTCTTT. The gene calls are TRBV5-1 and TRBJ1-1; D gene ambiguous. Germline loops: CDR1 SGHRS, CDR2 YFSETQ. This CDR3 is built from 14 residues.

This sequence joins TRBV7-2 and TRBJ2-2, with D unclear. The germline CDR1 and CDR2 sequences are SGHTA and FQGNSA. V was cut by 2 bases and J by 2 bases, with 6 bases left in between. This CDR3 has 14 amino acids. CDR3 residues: CASSLLSNTGELFF. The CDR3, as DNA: TGTGCCAGCAGCTTACTAAGTAACACCGGGGAGCTGTTTTTT. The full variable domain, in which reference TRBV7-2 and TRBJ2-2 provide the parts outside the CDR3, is GAGVSQSPSNKVTEKGKDVELRCDPISGHTALYWYRQSLGQGLEFLIYFQGNSAPDKSGLPSDRFSAERTGGSVSTLTIQRTQQEDSAVYLCASSLLSNTGELFFGEGSRLTVL.

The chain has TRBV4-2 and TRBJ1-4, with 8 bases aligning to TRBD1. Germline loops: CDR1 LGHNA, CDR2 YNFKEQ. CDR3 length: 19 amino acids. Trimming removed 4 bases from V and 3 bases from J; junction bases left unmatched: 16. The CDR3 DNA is TGTGCCAGCAGCCTGGGGACAGGAGGCCGTTCAGTTCCTAATGAAAAACTGTTTTTT. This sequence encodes CASSLGTGGRSVPNEKLFF.

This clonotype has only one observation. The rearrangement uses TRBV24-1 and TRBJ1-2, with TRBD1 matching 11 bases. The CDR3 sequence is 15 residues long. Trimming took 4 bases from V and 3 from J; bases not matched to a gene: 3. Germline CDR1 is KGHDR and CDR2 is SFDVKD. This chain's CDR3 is CATSDSGQGDYGYTF. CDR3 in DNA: TGTGCCACCAGTGACTCGGGACAGGGGGACTATGGCTACACCTTC.

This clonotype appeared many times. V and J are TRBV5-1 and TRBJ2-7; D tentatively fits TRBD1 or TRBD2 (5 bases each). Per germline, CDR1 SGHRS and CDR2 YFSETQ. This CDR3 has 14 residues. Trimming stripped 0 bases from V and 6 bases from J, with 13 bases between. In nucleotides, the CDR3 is TGCGCCAGCAGCTTGGTTCGTGGGGACGGCGAGCAGTACTTC. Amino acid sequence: CASSLVRGDGEQYF.

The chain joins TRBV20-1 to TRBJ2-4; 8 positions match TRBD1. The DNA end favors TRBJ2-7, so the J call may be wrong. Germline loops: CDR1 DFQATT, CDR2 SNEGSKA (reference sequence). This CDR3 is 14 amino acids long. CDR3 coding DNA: TGCAGTGTCATAGAGGTGGACAGGGCTGGCGAGCAGTACTTC. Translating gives CSVIEVDRAGEQYF.

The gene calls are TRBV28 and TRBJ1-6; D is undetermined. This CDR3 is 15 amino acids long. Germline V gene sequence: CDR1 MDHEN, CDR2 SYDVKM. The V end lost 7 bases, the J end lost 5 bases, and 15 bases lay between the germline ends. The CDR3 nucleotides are TGTGCCAGCAAAACCCGGGAACAAAATAATTCACCCCTCCACTTT. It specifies CASKTREQNNSPLHF.

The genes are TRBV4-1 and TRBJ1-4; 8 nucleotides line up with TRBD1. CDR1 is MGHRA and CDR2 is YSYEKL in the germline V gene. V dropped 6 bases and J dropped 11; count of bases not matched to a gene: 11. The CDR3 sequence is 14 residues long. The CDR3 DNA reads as TGCGCCAGCAGAGACATAAAGACAGGGGAGAAACTGTTTTTT. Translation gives CASRDIKTGEKLFF.

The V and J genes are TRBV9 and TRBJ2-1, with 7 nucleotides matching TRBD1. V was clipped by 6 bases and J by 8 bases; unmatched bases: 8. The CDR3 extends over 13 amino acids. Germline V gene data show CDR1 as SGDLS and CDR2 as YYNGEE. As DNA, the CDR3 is TGTGCCAGCAAGAGGGGGCGCCTCGATGAGCAGTTCTTC. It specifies CASKRGRLDEQFF.

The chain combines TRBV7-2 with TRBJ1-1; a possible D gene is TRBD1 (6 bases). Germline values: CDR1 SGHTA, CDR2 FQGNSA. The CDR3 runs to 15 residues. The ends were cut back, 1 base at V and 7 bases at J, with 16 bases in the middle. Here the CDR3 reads CASSLGEGHNYEAFF. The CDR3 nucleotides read TGTGCCAGCAGCTTAGGGGAGGGACACAACTATGAAGCTTTCTTT.

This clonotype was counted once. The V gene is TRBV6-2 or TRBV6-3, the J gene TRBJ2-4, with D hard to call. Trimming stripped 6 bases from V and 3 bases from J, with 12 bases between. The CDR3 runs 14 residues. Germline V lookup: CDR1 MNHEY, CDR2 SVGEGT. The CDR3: CASRGSADKNIQYF. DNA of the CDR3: TGTGCCAGCAGAGGGTCCGCGGACAAAAACATTCAGTACTTC.

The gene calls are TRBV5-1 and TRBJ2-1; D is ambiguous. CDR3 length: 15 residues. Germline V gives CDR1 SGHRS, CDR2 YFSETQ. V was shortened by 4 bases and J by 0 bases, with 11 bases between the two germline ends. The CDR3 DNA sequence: TGCGCCAGCAGCCCACCTCACAACTCCTACAATGAGCAGTTCTTC. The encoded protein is CASSPPHNSYNEQFF.

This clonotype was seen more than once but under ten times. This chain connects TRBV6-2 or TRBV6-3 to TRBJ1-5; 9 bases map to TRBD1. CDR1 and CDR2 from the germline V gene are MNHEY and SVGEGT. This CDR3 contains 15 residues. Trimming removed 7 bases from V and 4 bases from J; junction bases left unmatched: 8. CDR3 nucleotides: TGTGCCAGCACAGACCCGGGACAGGGTAATCAGCCCCAGCATTTT. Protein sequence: CASTDPGQGNQPQHF.

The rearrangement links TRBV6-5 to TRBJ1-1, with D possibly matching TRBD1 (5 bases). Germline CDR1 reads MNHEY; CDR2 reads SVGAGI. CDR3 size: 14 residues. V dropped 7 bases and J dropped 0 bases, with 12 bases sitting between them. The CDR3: CASTSNRMNTEAFF. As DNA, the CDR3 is TGTGCCAGCACGTCCAACAGGATGAACACTGAAGCTTTCTTT.

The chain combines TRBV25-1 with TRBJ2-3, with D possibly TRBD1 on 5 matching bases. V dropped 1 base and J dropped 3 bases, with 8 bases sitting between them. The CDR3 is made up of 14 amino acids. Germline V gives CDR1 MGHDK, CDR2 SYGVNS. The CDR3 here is CASSEFQGTDTQYF. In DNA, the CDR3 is TGTGCCAGCAGTGAATTTCAGGGTACAGATACGCAGTATTTT.

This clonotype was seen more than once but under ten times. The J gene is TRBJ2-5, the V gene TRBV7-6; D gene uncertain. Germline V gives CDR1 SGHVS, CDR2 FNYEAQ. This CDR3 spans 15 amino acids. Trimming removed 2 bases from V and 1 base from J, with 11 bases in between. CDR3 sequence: CASSLSVGFQETQYF. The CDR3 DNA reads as TGTGCCAGCAGCTTATCTGTGGGGTTCCAAGAGACCCAGTACTTC.